This TCR beta chain originates from a study of graft-versus-host responses after intestinal transplantation. Profiled with immunoSEQ multiplex PCR; TCRdb holds only in-frame clones, not every one. The data contain approximately 92,000 clones, 85% to 95% of them singletons. As concerns this clone: Its antigen is currently unknown.

This TCR derives from a human donor who received an intestinal transplant. The starting material was unstimulated CD8+ T cells sorted from spleen or lymph node cells, obtained before intestinal transplant.

CDR3 DNA sequence: TGCGCCAGCGGTCCTGGTCCTACTGGAAACACCATATATTTT. Its translation: CASGPGPTGNTIYF. The rearrangement uses TRBV4-1 and TRBJ1-3; D remains ambiguous. The germline V gene encodes CDR1 MGHRA and CDR2 YSYEKL. CDR3 length equals 14 residues. Trimming took off 8 bases at V and 2 bases at J, with 13 bases between the two ends.